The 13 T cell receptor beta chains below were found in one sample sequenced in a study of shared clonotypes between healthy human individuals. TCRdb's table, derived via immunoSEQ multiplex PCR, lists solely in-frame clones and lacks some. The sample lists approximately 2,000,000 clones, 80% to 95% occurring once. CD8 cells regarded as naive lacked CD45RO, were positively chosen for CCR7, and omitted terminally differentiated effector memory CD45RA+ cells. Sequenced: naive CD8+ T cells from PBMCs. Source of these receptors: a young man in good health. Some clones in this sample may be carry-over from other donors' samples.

The CDR3 nucleotides are TGTGCCAGCAGCCCCCGGGGTAGGGAACCCTACGAGCAGTACTTC. Its protein product is CASSPRGREPYEQYF. The V call is TRBV7-2, the J call TRBJ2-7, with D possibly matching TRBD2 (5 bases). CDR1 SGHTA and CDR2 FQGNSA come from the germline V gene. This CDR3 is built from 15 residues. Trimming took off 5 bases at V and 2 bases at J, with 16 bases between the two ends.

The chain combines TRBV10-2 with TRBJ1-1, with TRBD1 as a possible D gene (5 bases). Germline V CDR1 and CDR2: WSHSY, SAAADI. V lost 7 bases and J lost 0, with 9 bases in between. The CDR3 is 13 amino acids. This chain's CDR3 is CASIRGMNTEAFF. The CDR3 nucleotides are TGCGCCAGCATAAGGGGTATGAACACTGAAGCTTTCTTT.

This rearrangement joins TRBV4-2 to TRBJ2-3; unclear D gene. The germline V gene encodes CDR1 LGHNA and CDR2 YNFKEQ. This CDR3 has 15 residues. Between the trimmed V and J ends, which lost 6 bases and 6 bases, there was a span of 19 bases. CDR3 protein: CASRASETAADTQYF. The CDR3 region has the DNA TGTGCCAGCAGAGCGTCTGAGACTGCCGCGGATACGCAGTATTTT.

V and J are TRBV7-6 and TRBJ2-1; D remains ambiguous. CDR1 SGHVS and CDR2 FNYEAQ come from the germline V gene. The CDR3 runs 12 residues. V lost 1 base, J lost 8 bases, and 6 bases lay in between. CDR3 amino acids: CASSLGSYEQFF. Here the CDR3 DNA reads TGTGCCAGCAGCTTAGGGTCCTATGAGCAGTTCTTC.

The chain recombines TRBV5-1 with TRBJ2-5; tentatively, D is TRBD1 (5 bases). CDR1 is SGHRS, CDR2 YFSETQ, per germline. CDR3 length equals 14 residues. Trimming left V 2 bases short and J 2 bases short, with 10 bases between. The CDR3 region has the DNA TGCGCCAGCAGCTTTACAGGAACGCAAGAGACCCAGTACTTC. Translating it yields CASSFTGTQETQYF.

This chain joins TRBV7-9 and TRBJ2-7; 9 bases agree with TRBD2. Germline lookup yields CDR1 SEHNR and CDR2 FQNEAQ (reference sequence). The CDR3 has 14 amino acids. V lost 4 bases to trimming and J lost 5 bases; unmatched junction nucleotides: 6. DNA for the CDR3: TGTGCCAGCAGCTCCGGACTAGCGATCAACGAGCAGTACTTC. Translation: CASSSGLAINEQYF. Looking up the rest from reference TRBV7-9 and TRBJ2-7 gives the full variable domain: DTGVSQNPRHKITKRGQNVTFRCDPISEHNRLYWYRQTLGQGPEFLTYFQNEAQLEKSRLLSDRFSAERPKGSFSTLEIQRTEQGDSAMYLCASSSGLAINEQYFGPGTRLTVT.

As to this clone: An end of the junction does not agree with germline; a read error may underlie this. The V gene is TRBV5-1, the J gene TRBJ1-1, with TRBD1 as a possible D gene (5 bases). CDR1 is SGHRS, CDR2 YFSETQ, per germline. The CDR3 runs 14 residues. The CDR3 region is CASSIPGLNSEAFF. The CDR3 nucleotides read TGCGCCAGCAGCATTCCGGGACTTAACAGTGAAGCTTTCTTT.

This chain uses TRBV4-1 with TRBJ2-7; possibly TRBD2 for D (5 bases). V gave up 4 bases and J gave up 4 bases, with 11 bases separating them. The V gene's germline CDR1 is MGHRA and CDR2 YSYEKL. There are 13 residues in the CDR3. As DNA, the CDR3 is TGCGCCAGCAGCCGAACGGAGGTTTACGAGCAGTACTTC. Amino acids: CASSRTEVYEQYF.

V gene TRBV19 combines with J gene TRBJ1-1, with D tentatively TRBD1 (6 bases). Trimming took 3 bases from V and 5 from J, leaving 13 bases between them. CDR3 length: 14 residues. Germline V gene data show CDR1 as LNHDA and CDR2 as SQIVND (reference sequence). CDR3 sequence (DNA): TGTGCCAGTAGTATCCCCCCAAGGGGGACTGAAGCTTTCTTT. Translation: CASSIPPRGTEAFF.

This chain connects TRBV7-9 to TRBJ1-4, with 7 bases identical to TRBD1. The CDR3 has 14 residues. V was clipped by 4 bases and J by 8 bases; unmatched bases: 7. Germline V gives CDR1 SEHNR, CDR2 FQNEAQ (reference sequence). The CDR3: CASSWTGAQEKLFF. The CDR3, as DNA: TGTGCCAGCAGCTGGACAGGCGCCCAGGAAAAACTGTTTTTT.

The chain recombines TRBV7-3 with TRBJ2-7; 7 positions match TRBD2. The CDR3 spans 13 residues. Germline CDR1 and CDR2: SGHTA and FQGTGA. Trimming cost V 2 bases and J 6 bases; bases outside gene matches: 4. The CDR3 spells CASSLAGTTEQYF. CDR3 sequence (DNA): TGTGCCAGCAGCTTAGCAGGGACTACCGAGCAGTACTTC.

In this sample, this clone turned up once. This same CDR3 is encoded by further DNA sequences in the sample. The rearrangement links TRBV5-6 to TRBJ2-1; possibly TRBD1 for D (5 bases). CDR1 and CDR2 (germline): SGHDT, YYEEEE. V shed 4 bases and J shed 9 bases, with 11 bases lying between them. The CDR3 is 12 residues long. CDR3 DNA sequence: TGTGCCAGCAGCCGTGGAAGGGGTGAGCAGTTCTTC. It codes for CASSRGRGEQFF. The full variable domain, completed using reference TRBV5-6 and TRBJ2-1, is DAGVTQSPTHLIKTRGQQVTLRCSPKSGHDTVSWYQQALGQGPQFIFQYYEEEERQRGNFPDRFSGHQFPNYSSELNVNALLLGDSALYLCASSRGRGEQFFGPGTRLTVL.

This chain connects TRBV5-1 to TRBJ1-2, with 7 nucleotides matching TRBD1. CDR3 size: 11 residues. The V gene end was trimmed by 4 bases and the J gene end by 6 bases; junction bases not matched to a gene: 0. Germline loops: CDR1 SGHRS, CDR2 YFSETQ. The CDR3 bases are TGCGCCAGCAGCACAGGGGATGGCTACACCTTC. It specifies CASSTGDGYTF.